This TCR beta chain was sequenced in a study of T cells in Graves' hyperthyroidism and ophthalmopathy. RNA transcripts gave rise to amplified TCR beta CDR3 regions. The primer set for the first-round RT-PCR of the TCR CDR3 was HTBI. Each CDR3 protein is one row after TCRdb ran MiXCR on the multiplex PCR reads. The data hold about 340,000 distinct CDR3 sequences, with about 18% observed a single time. This clonotype was observed a handful of times. The study left out patients who had uncontrolled infection, other autoimmune disease, pregnancy or lactation. The TCR sequence derives from a woman between 50 and 59 years old with Graves' hyperthyroidism. Sequencing was carried out using blood.

CDR3 DNA: TGCGCCAGCAGGCAAACCCTGGGGGACACTGAAGCTTTCTTT. Residues: CASRQTLGDTEAFF. The chain couples TRBV4-1 to TRBJ1-1, with D possibly TRBD1 on 5 matching bases. The germline gives CDR1 MGHRA, CDR2 YSYEKL. The CDR3 totals 14 residues. Trimming left V 6 bases short and J 3 bases short, with 14 bases between.